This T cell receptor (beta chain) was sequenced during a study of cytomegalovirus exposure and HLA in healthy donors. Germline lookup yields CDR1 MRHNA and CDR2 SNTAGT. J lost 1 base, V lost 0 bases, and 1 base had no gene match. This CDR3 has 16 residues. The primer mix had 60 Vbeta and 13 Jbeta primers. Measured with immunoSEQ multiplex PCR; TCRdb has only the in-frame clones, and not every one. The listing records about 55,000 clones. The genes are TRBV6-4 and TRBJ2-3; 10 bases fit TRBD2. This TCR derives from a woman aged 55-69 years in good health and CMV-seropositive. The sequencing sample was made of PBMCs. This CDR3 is CASSDSSGGGTDTQYF. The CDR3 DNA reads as TGTGCCAGCAGTGACTCCAGCGGGGGGGGCACAGATACGCAGTATTTT.